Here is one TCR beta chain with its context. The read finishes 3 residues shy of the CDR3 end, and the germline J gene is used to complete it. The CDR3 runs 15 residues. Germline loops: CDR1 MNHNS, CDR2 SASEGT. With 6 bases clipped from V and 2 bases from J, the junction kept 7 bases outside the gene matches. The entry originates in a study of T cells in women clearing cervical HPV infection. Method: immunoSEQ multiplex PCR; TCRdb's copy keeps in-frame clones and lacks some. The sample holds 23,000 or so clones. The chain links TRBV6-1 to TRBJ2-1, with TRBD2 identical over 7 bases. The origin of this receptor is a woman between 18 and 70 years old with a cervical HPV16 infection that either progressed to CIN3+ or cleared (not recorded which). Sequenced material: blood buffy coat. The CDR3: CASSELASAYNEQFF. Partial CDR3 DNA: TGTGCCAGCAGCGAACTAGCGAGCGCCTACAATGAG.